Presented here are 21 T cell receptor beta chains from one specimen sequenced in a study of vaccination and CD4 T cells after COVID-19. Via MiXCR, TCRdb re-called the PCR reads, giving one row per CDR3 protein. The data contain about 15,000 distinct CDR3 sequences, about 70% of them singletons. Sequenced material: CD4+ T cells from blood, taken after SARS-CoV-2 vaccination. The source of these receptors is a human donor who had recovered from COVID-19.

In this sample, this clonotype turned up a few times. The CDR3 sequence: CASSFDAGELFF. The CDR3, as DNA: TGTGCCAGCAGTTTTGATGCCGGGGAGCTGTTTTTT. The chain links TRBV27 to TRBJ2-2; D unresolved. Germline CDR1 MNHEY, CDR2 SMNVEV (reference sequence). This CDR3 has 12 residues. V gave up 3 bases and J gave up 6 bases, with 5 bases separating them.

This clonotype has just a few counts. The V gene is TRBV20-1, the J gene TRBJ2-3; TRBD1 or TRBD2 may be the D gene (6 bases each). This CDR3 spans 15 amino acids. The V and J ends lost 4 bases and 6 bases respectively, with 20 bases between them. Germline V lookup: CDR1 DFQATT, CDR2 SNEGSKA (reference sequence). CDR3 in DNA: TGCAGTGCTAATCTACGGGGGCGAGTGCAGGATACGCAGTATTTT. Its protein product is CSANLRGRVQDTQYF.

Remarks on this clonotype: One end of the junction does not line up with germline, which may come from a read error. The chain carries TRBV7-2 and TRBJ2-7; D is unclear. CDR1 and CDR2 from the germline V gene are SGHTA and FQGNSA. This CDR3 is built from 15 residues. CDR3 bases: TGTGCCAGCAGCTTAGCCCAGGCGAGCTCCTACGAGCAGTGCTTC. Translation gives CASSLAQASSYEQCF. Looking up the rest from reference TRBV7-2 and TRBJ2-7 gives the full variable domain: GAGVSQSPSNKVTEKGKDVELRCDPISGHTALYWYRQSLGQGLEFLIYFQGNSAPDKSGLPSDRFSAERTGGSVSTLTIQRTQQEDSAVYLCASSLAQASSYEQCFGPGTRLTVT.

The chain has TRBV7-6 and TRBJ2-7; 8 bases agree with TRBD1. CDR1 is SGHVS, CDR2 FNYEAQ, per germline. The trim removed 5 bases at V and 5 bases at J, leaving 11 bases unmatched. The CDR3 has 15 residues. This CDR3 is CASSQARTGWHEQYF. The CDR3 DNA follows: TGTGCCAGCAGCCAGGCAAGGACAGGGTGGCACGAGCAGTACTTC.

This clonotype has more than one count but fewer than ten. This chain links TRBV6-1 with TRBJ1-5; 7 nucleotides agree with TRBD1. Germline V CDR1 and CDR2: MNHNS, SASEGT. The CDR3 extends over 15 amino acids. Trimming cost V 7 bases and J 0 bases; bases outside gene matches: 6. The CDR3 region has the DNA TGTGCCAGCAAGCTCGGGACAGTTAGCAATCAGCCCCAGCATTTT. It encodes CASKLGTVSNQPQHF.

The chain links TRBV20-1 to TRBJ2-1; TRBD2 agrees at 10 bases. The CDR3 contains 15 residues. Trimming removed 0 bases from V and 4 bases from J; junction bases left unmatched: 3. The V gene's germline CDR1 is DFQATT and CDR2 SNEGSKA (reference sequence). The CDR3 region is CSARDGTSAYNEQFF. CDR3 coding DNA: TGCAGTGCTAGAGATGGGACTAGCGCTTACAATGAGCAGTTCTTC.

A few counts support this clonotype. The V call is TRBV6-2 or TRBV6-3, the J call TRBJ2-3; 10 positions match TRBD2. The CDR3 sequence is 16 residues long. The germline V gene has CDR1 MNHEY and CDR2 SVGEGT. With V trimmed by 4 bases and J by 5 bases, 9 bases remained unmatched. The CDR3 DNA follows: TGTGCCAGCAGTTTCCTGGCTAGCGGGAGCGTAGATACGCAGTATTTT. Translation: CASSFLASGSVDTQYF.

This clonotype is deemed medium-sized. The gene calls are TRBV19 and TRBJ1-5, with 11 nucleotides matching TRBD1. With 3 bases clipped from V and 2 bases from J, the junction kept 3 bases outside the gene matches. Germline V CDR1 and CDR2: LNHDA, SQIVND (reference sequence). There are 16 residues in the CDR3. Written as DNA, the CDR3 is TGTGCCAGTAGTATCCGGGACAGGGGGGGCAATCAGCCCCAGCATTTT. Translation: CASSIRDRGGNQPQHF.

The sample holds a few counts of this clonotype. The chain is built from TRBV7-2 and TRBJ2-5, with 8 bases matching TRBD2. V lost 5 bases, J lost 4 bases, and 3 bases stayed unmatched. Germline CDR1 and CDR2: SGHTA and FQGNSA. The CDR3 length is 13 residues. DNA for the CDR3: TGTGCCAGCAGCACGGGGGGGAGAGAGACCCAGTACTTC. Its protein is CASSTGGRETQYF.

J is TRBJ2-5 and V is TRBV20-1; 10 positions match TRBD2. With 1 base clipped from V and 3 bases from J, the junction kept 14 bases outside the gene matches. This CDR3 contains 18 residues. Germline V CDR1 and CDR2: DFQATT, SNEGSKA (reference sequence). As DNA, the CDR3 is TGCAGTGCTAGAGGGAGCGGGAGGGCCGGAGCTCTAAAAGAGACCCAGTACTTC. Its translation: CSARGSGRAGALKETQYF.

The chain recombines TRBV6-1 with TRBJ1-6; TRBD1 is a possible D gene (6 bases). Per germline, CDR1 MNHNS and CDR2 SASEGT. Trimming left V 2 bases short and J 16 bases short, with 24 bases between. This CDR3 has 16 residues. CDR3 amino acids: CASSEIMGQSSPSLHF. In DNA form, the CDR3 reads TGTGCCAGCAGTGAAATCATGGGACAAAGTTCGCCCTCGCTCCACTTT.

There are a few counts of this clonotype. This chain joins TRBV20-1 and TRBJ2-1; TRBD1 matches 9 bases. With V trimmed by 0 bases and J by 7 bases, 7 bases remained unmatched. The germline V gene has CDR1 DFQATT and CDR2 SNEGSKA (reference sequence). The CDR3 sequence is 15 residues long. The CDR3 DNA is TGCAGTGCTAGAGATGGGGACAGGGACCGGAATGAGCAGTTCTTC. The encoded protein is CSARDGDRDRNEQFF.

The chain carries TRBV6-5 and TRBJ2-7; 7 bases match TRBD1. The junction had 7 bases not matched to a gene; V was cut back by 1 base and J by 4 bases. The CDR3 sequence is 15 residues long. The germline V gene encodes CDR1 MNHEY and CDR2 SVGAGI. The CDR3 DNA reads TGTGCCAGCAGTTACTTATCTGGACAGGCATACGAGCAGTACTTC. Amino acids: CASSYLSGQAYEQYF.

This chain links TRBV24-1 with TRBJ2-5; the D is unclear. V lost 3 bases, J lost 7 bases, and 17 bases lay in between. The V gene's germline CDR1 is KGHDR and CDR2 SFDVKD. CDR3 length equals 15 residues. Written as DNA, the CDR3 is TGTGCCACCAGTGATCCCCAGTCCCAAGTAGGGACCCAGTACTTC. Amino acids: CATSDPQSQVGTQYF.

This chain connects TRBV5-3 to TRBJ2-2, with 12 bases aligning to TRBD2. TRBV5-3 is treated as an ORF (open reading frame) with a function not yet certain. The CDR3 runs to 17 residues. With 0 bases clipped from V and 8 bases from J, the junction kept 8 bases outside the gene matches. The CDR3 region is CARSLEASGRANGELFF. For the CDR3, the DNA is TGTGCCAGAAGCTTGGAGGCTAGCGGGAGGGCCAATGGGGAGCTGTTTTTT.

The chain combines TRBV14 with TRBJ1-6, with 8 positions matching TRBD1. The ends lost 5 bases at V and 10 bases at J; junction bases unmatched: 4. Germline V gives CDR1 SGHDN, CDR2 FVKESK. This CDR3 contains 13 residues. This CDR3 is CASSVGTGSPLHF. The CDR3, as DNA: TGTGCCAGCAGCGTCGGGACAGGATCACCCCTCCACTTT.

This clonotype was seen a few times. This rearrangement joins TRBV20-1 to TRBJ2-5; D perhaps matches TRBD2 (6 bases). Germline V gene lookup returns CDR1 DFQATT and CDR2 SNEGSKA (reference sequence). Between the trimmed V and J ends, which lost 0 bases and 2 bases, there was a span of 13 bases. The CDR3 totals 15 residues. The CDR3 loop is CSARDPTGSQETQYF. The CDR3 DNA follows: TGCAGTGCTAGAGATCCTACCGGGAGTCAAGAGACCCAGTACTTC.

This chain joins TRBV5-1 and TRBJ2-1, with TRBD2 matching over 8 bases. Unmatched junction bases numbered 3, after V lost 2 bases and J lost 2 bases. The V gene's germline CDR1 is SGHRS and CDR2 YFSETQ. The CDR3 has 15 residues. This chain's CDR3 is CASSLEGLAYNEQFF. The CDR3 DNA sequence: TGCGCCAGCAGCTTAGAGGGACTAGCCTACAATGAGCAGTTCTTC.

The V and J genes are TRBV5-1 and TRBJ1-1, with 8 bases lining up with TRBD1. The CDR3 sequence is 22 residues long. J lost 0 bases, V lost 1 base, and 23 bases had no gene match. The germline V gene encodes CDR1 SGHRS and CDR2 YFSETQ. Written as DNA, the CDR3 is TGCGCCAGCAGCTTGTCTCCCGCAGGGGGCGCCGGTATGTTGGGCATGAACACTGAAGCTTTCTTT. It encodes CASSLSPAGGAGMLGMNTEAFF. The whole variable domain, remainder taken from reference TRBV5-1 and TRBJ1-1, is KAGVTQTPRYLIKTRGQQVTLSCSPISGHRSVSWYQQTPGQGLQFLFEYFSETQRNKGNFPGRFSGRQFSNSRSEMNVSTLELGDSALYLCASSLSPAGGAGMLGMNTEAFFGQGTRLTVV.

This chain links TRBV6-1 with TRBJ2-1; 9 positions agree with TRBD1. CDR1 MNHNS and CDR2 SASEGT come from the germline V gene. The ends lost 4 bases at V and 4 bases at J; junction bases unmatched: 5. The CDR3 is 15 residues long. The DNA for the CDR3 is TGTGCCAGCAGTGGACGGGACAGGGCTTACAATGAGCAGTTCTTC. Encoded protein: CASSGRDRAYNEQFF.

This chain connects TRBV19 to TRBJ1-1, with D tentatively TRBD1 (5 bases). The ends were cut back, 6 bases at V and 0 bases at J, with 8 bases in the middle. Germline lookup yields CDR1 LNHDA and CDR2 SQIVND (reference sequence). The length of the CDR3 is 13 residues. The CDR3 loop reads CASSKGLNTEAFF. The CDR3 DNA follows: TGTGCCAGTAGCAAGGGGTTGAACACTGAAGCTTTCTTT.